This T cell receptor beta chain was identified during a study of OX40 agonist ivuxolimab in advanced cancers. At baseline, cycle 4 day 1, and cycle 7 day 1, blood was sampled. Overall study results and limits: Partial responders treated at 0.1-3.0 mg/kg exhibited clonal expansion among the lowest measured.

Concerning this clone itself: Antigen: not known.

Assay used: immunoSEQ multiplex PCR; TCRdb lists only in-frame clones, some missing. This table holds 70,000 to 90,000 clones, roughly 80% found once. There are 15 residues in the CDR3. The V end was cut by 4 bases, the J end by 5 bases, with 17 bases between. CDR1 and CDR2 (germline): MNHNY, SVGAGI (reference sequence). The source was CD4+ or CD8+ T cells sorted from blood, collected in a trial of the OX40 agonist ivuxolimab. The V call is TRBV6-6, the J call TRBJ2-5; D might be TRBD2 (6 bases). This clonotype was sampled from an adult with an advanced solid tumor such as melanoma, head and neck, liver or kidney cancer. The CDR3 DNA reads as TGTGCCAGCAGTTCGGTGGAAACGGGAGTTGAGACCCAGTACTTC. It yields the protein CASSSVETGVETQYF.